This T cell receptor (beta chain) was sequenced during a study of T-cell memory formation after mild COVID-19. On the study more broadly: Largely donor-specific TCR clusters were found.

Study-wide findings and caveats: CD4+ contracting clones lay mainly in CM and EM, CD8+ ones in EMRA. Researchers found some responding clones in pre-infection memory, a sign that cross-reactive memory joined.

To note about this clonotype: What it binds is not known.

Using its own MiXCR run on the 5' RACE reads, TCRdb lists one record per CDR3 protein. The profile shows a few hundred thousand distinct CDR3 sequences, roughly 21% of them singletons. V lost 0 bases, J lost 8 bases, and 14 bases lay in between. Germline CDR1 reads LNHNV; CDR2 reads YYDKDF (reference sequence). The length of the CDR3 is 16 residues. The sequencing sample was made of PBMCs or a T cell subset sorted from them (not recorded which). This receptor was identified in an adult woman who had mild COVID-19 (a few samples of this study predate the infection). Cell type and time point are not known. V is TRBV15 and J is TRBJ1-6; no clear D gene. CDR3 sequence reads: CATSRDPGPGDSPLHF. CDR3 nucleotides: TGTGCCACCAGCAGAGACCCCGGGCCTGGGGATTCACCCCTCCACTTT.